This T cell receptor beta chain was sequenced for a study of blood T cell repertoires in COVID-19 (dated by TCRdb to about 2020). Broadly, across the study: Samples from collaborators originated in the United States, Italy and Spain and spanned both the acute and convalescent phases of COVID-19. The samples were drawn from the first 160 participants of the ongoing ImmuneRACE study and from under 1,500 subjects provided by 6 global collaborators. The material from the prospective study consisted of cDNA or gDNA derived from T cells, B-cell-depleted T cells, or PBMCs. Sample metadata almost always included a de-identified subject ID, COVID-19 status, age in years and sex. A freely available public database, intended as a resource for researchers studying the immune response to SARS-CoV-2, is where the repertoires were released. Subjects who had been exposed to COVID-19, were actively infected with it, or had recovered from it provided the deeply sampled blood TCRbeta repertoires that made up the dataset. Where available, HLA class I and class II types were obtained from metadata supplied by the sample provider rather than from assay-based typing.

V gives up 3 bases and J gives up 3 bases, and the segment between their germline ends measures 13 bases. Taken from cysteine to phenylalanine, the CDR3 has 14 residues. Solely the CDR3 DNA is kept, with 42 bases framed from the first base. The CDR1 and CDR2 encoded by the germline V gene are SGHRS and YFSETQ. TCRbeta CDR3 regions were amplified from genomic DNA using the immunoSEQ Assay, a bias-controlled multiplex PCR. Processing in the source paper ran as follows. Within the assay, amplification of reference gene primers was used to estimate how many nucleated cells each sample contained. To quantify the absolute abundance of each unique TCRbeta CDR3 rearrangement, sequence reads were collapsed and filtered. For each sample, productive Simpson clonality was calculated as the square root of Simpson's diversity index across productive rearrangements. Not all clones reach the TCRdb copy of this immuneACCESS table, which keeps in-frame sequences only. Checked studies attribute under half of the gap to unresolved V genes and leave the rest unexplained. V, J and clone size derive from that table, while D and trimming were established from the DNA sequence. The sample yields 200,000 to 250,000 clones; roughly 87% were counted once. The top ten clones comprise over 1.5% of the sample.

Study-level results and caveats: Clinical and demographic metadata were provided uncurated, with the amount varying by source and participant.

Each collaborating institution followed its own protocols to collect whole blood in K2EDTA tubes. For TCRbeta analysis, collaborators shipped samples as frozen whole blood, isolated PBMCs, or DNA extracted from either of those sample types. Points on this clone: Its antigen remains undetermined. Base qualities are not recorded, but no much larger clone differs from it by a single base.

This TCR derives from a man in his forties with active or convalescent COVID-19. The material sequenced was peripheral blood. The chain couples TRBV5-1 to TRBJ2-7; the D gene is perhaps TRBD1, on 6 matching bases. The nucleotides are TGCGCCAGCAGCTGGGGGCGGCCCGACTACGAGCAGTACTTC. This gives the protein CASSWGRPDYEQYF.